The source of this T cell receptor beta chain is a study of graft-versus-host responses after intestinal transplantation. Study-level results: Recipient bone marrow held GvH clones, some seen earlier in ileum or blood.

Profiling relied on immunoSEQ multiplex PCR, and the TCRdb table lists in-frame clones only, not all of them. The profile covers tens of thousands of clones, with about 86% appearing a single time and roughly 18% taken by the ten largest. This clone was observed a single time. Its antigen is undetermined. Sequenced here: unstimulated CD8+ T cells sorted from spleen or lymph node cells, sampled before intestinal transplant. This sequence was found in a human donor who received an intestinal transplant.

The CDR3 spells CASSLDKDYEQYF. The CDR3 bases are TGTGCCAGCAGTTTGGACAAAGACTACGAGCAGTACTTC. The V gene is TRBV28, the J gene TRBJ2-7; maybe TRBD1 (5 bases). The CDR3 extends over 13 amino acids. V was shortened by 3 bases and J by 3 bases, with 9 bases between the two germline ends. Germline assignment: CDR1 MDHEN and CDR2 SYDVKM.